This T cell receptor (beta chain) is from a study of control samples from healthy donors and cancer patients. Only in-frame clones appear in the TCRdb table, and some are missing; sequencing was by immunoSEQ multiplex PCR. This table holds fewer than 500,000 clones, about 93% found once. V lost 5 bases to trimming and J lost 5 bases; unmatched junction nucleotides: 9. The CDR3 sequence is 15 residues long. From germline, CDR1 is MNHEY and CDR2 SVGEGT. The source material was PBMCs. The source is a man between 35 and 55 years old with head and neck cancer. V and J are TRBV6-2 or TRBV6-3 and TRBJ1-1, with 9 bases matching TRBD1. The CDR3 region is CASSLPGQGGTEAFF. DNA of the CDR3: TGTGCCAGCAGTCTTCCGGGACAGGGTGGAACTGAAGCTTTCTTT.